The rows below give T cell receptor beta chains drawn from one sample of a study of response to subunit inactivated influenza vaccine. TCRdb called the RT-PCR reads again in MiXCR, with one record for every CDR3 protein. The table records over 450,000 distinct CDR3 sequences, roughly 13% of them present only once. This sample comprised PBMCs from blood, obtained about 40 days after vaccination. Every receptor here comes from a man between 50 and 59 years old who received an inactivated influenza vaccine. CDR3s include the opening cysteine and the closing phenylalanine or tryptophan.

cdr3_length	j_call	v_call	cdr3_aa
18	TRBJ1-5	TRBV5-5	CASSLGPDRSTGNQPQHF
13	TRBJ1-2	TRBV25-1	CASSEGQSYGYTF
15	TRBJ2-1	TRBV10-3	CAISEIAGIYNEQFF
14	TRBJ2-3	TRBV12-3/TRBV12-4	CASSLWGRTDTQYF
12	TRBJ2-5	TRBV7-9	CASSSGAGSQYF
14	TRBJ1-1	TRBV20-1	CSARVGQMNTEAFF
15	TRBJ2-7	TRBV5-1	CASSRTSPDLYEQYF
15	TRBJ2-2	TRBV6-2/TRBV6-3	CASSNSGRSTGELFF
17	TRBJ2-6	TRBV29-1	CSVRFRDRDSGANVLTF
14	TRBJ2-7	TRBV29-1	CSVTGTGGSYEQYF